This T cell receptor (beta chain) appears in the sequencing data of a study of control samples from healthy donors and cancer patients (TCRdb year 2020). V trim: 0 bases; J trim: 4 bases; unmatched bases: 7. Inclusive of the bounding cysteine and phenylalanine, the CDR3 is 16 residues long. CDR3 DNA only is kept here, 48 bases in frame from base 1. For CDR1 and CDR2, the germline V gene lists LGHNA and YNFKEQ. As concerns this clone: Its antigen is not yet known. Per-base quality was not reported, and no clone a single base away is much larger than it.

The library was built by means of the immunoSEQ multiplex PCR assay. TCRdb's version of the immuneACCESS table is confined to in-frame rearrangements and falls short of the full clone set. An unresolved V gene accounts for under half of the shortfall where checked; the remainder is of unknown origin. In all, the sample holds 10,000 or so clones, and approximately 91% of those were seen once. The ten largest account for about 21% of the sample. The chain is assembled from TRBV4-2 and TRBJ1-2, and 8 junction bases match TRBD1. The receptor comes from a man aged 55 to 70 with colorectal cancer. Material for sequencing was PBMCs. The DNA is TGTGCCAGCAGCCAAGATACTGGGACAGGTGTCTATGGCTACACCTTC. Protein translation: CASSQDTGTGVYGYTF.